A single sample gave rise to the 9 T cell receptor beta chains below, sequenced in a study of T cells in Graves' hyperthyroidism and ophthalmopathy. The TCR beta CDR3 regions underwent amplification using RNA transcripts as the source. HTBI primers were used for first-round RT-PCR of the TCR CDR3. TCRdb re-called the multiplex PCR reads with MiXCR, one entry per CDR3 protein. This table holds 300,000 to 400,000 distinct CDR3 sequences, 11% to 15% found once. The sample comprised blood. Receptors were obtained from a woman aged 25 to 39 with Graves' hyperthyroidism.

This clonotype showed up many times. This chain links TRBV12-3 or TRBV12-4 with TRBJ2-7; 8 positions match TRBD1. J was trimmed by 5 bases and V by 4 bases; bases with no gene match: 10. This CDR3 is 15 amino acids long. In DNA, the CDR3 is TGTGCCAGCAGTTCCCTCCCGGGACAGGCCCACGAGCAGTACTTC. Amino acid sequence: CASSSLPGQAHEQYF.

The chain employs TRBV28 and TRBJ1-1, with D maybe TRBD1 (5 bases). There are 15 residues in the CDR3. Germline assignment: CDR1 MDHEN and CDR2 SYDVKM. V was cut by 5 bases and J by 1 base, with 14 bases left in between. CDR3 in DNA: TGTGCCAGCAGTGCGTTTCGAGGGGCGAACACTGAAGCTTTCTTT. Translation: CASSAFRGANTEAFF.

The rearrangement links TRBV6-2 or TRBV6-3 to TRBJ1-2, with a possible D match to TRBD1 (6 bases). This CDR3 is 16 amino acids long. Trimming pared 4 bases from V and 3 bases from J, leaving 18 bases between. In germline, CDR1 is MNHEY, CDR2 SVGEGT. As DNA, the CDR3 is TGTGCCAGCAGTTCTGACAGGATACCAAATTACTATGGCTACACCTTC. Translation: CASSSDRIPNYYGYTF.

This clonotype was detected ten times or more. The rearrangement joins TRBV27 to TRBJ2-7; D is perhaps TRBD1 or TRBD2 (6 bases each). The germline V and J ends were trimmed by 11 bases and 2 bases, with 19 bases remaining between them. Looked up from germline, CDR1 is MNHEY and CDR2 is SMNVEV (reference sequence). The CDR3 is made up of 14 amino acids. The CDR3 coding sequence is TGTGCCTCTGGAGGGGGACTTTCTGCCTACGAGCAGTACTTC. This encodes CASGGGLSAYEQYF.

In its sample, this clonotype was seen a few times. This rearrangement joins TRBV6-1 to TRBJ2-1; no firm D call. Germline CDR1 and CDR2: MNHNS and SASEGT. V lost 10 bases to trimming and J lost 6 bases, with 13 bases between them. The length of the CDR3 is 12 residues. The CDR3 bases are TGTGCCACCTCAGGTCCGGGCAATGAGCAGTTCTTC. Its translation is CATSGPGNEQFF.

This clonotype showed up many times. The chain combines TRBV28 with TRBJ2-7; tentative D call: TRBD1 (6 bases). The germline V gene encodes CDR1 MDHEN and CDR2 SYDVKM. The CDR3 is made up of 14 amino acids. V lost 0 bases, J lost 3 bases, and 9 bases lay in between. The CDR3 protein is CASSLWDRVYEQYF. The CDR3 bases are TGTGCCAGCAGTTTATGGGACAGAGTCTACGAGCAGTACTTC.

This clonotype has ten or more counts. This chain uses TRBV11-2 with TRBJ2-7; TRBD1 might be the D (6 bases). The V end lost 2 bases, the J end lost 4 bases, and 9 bases lay between the germline ends. Germline lookup yields CDR1 SGHAT and CDR2 FQNNGV. The CDR3 has 13 residues. CDR3: CASSLNQGYEQYF. The CDR3 DNA is TGTGCCAGCAGCTTAAATCAGGGGTACGAGCAGTACTTC.

In this sample, this clonotype turned up many times. This sequence joins TRBV27 and TRBJ1-2; D unclear. V shed 2 bases and J shed 4 bases, with 11 bases lying between them. CDR1 is MNHEY and CDR2 is SMNVEV in the germline V gene (reference sequence). The CDR3 has 14 residues. This chain's CDR3 is CASSLTVHSYGYTF. In DNA, the CDR3 is TGTGCCAGCAGTTTAACGGTACACTCCTATGGCTACACCTTC.

This clonotype was recorded many times. DNA of the CDR3: TGTGCCAGCTCACCGAGAGGGAGGGGCTCGAACACTGAAGCTTTCTTT. Its protein product is CASSPRGRGSNTEAFF. This chain joins TRBV18 and TRBJ1-1; TRBD1 is a possible D gene (5 bases). Trimming left V 3 bases short and J 1 base short, with 15 bases between. Germline V gene data show CDR1 as KGHSH and CDR2 as LQKENI. This CDR3 comprises 16 residues. The full variable domain, rest sourced from reference TRBV18 and TRBJ1-1, is NAGVMQNPRHLVRRRGQEARLRCSPMKGHSHVYWYRQLPEEGLKFMVYLQKENIIDESGMPKERFSAEFPKEGPSILRIQQVVRGDSAAYFCASSPRGRGSNTEAFFGQGTRLTVV.